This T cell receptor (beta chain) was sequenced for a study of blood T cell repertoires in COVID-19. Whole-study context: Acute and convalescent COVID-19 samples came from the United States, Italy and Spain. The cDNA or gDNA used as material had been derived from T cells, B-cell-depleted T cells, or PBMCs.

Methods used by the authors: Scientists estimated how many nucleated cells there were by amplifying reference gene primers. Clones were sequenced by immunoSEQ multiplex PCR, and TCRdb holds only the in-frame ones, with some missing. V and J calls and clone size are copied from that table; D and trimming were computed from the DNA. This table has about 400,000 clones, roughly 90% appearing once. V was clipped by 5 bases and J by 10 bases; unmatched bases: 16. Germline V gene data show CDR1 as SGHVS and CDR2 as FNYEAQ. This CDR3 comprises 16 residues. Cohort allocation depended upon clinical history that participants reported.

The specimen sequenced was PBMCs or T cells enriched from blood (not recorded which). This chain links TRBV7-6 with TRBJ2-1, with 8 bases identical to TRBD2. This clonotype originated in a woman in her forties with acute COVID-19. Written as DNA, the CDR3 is TGTGCCAGCAGCCGCTTTTCCGGGGGGGCGATACGGGAGCAGTTCTTC. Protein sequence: CASSRFSGGAIREQFF.